These 15 T cell receptor beta chains were all obtained from the same sample, sequenced in a study of shared clonotypes between healthy human individuals. The protocol was immunoSEQ multiplex PCR, while the TCRdb copy is restricted to in-frame clones and leaves out a portion. The sample shows 470,000 or so clones, around 73% of them seen only once. Sequenced: PBMCs. The origin of the receptors is a middle-aged woman in good health. Some clones in this sample may be carry-over from other donors' samples.

A word on this clone: In the same sample, other DNA sequences code for this CDR3. This rearrangement joins TRBV6-1 to TRBJ1-1; tentative D call: TRBD1 (5 bases). V shed 4 bases and J shed 3 bases, with 9 bases lying between them. Germline V CDR1 and CDR2: MNHNS, SASEGT. This CDR3 is 13 amino acids long. The CDR3 reads CASSGRGDTEAFF. DNA of the CDR3: TGTGCCAGCAGTGGGAGGGGAGACACTGAAGCTTTCTTT.

V gene TRBV7-9 combines with J gene TRBJ1-4; D gene ambiguous. The germline V and J ends were trimmed by 2 bases and 7 bases, with 11 bases remaining between them. The germline V gene has CDR1 SEHNR and CDR2 FQNEAQ (reference sequence). The CDR3 has 14 residues. The CDR3 spells CASSLPSRGEKLFF. The CDR3 nucleotides read TGTGCCAGCAGCTTACCCTCCCGGGGTGAAAAACTGTTTTTT.

In this sample, this clone turned up a few times. The chain carries TRBV18 and TRBJ2-2, with D uncertain. CDR1 KGHSH and CDR2 LQKENI come from the germline V gene. The length of the CDR3 is 16 residues. Trimming removed 3 bases at V and 2 bases at J, with 13 bases between. The CDR3 region has the DNA TGTGCCAGCTCACCGGACGGATCCGTAAACACCGGGGAGCTGTTTTTT. Its translation is CASSPDGSVNTGELFF. The full variable domain, with the rest looked up from reference TRBV18 and TRBJ2-2, is NAGVMQNPRHLVRRRGQEARLRCSPMKGHSHVYWYRQLPEEGLKFMVYLQKENIIDESGMPKERFSAEFPKEGPSILRIQQVVRGDSAAYFCASSPDGSVNTGELFFGEGSRLTVL.

The chain is built from TRBV19 and TRBJ1-2; D is undetermined. The germline gives CDR1 LNHDA, CDR2 SQIVND (reference sequence). The length of the CDR3 is 14 residues. Trimming removed 1 base at V and 2 bases at J, with 8 bases between. CDR3 nucleotides: TGTGCCAGTAGTATAGCCGGAGGGAACTATGGCTACACCTTC. Translated: CASSIAGGNYGYTF.

J is TRBJ1-1 and V is TRBV7-3; D perhaps matches TRBD1 (6 bases). The germline CDR1 and CDR2 sequences are SGHTA and FQGTGA. Trimming shortened V by 2 bases and J by 1 base, and 11 bases separated the two germline ends. The CDR3 runs to 15 residues. The CDR3 nucleotides are TGTGCCAGCAGCTTACACCCGGGACAGAACACTGAAGCTTTCTTT. It translates to CASSLHPGQNTEAFF.

The gene calls are TRBV29-1 and TRBJ2-7, with 7 bases matching TRBD2. Germline V gives CDR1 SQVTM, CDR2 ANQGSEA. This CDR3 is built from 13 residues. Trimming took 4 bases from V and 2 from J; bases not matched to a gene: 5. The CDR3 reads CSVATSETYEQYF. The CDR3 nucleotides read TGCAGCGTTGCCACTAGCGAGACCTACGAGCAGTACTTC.

The rearrangement uses TRBV25-1 and TRBJ2-3; either TRBD1 or TRBD2 may supply D (5 bases each). Per germline, CDR1 MGHDK and CDR2 SYGVNS. Trimming removed 4 bases from V and 5 bases from J, with 19 bases in between. The length of the CDR3 is 16 residues. CDR3 loop: CASSVTGTARRDTQYF. CDR3 DNA: TGTGCCAGCAGTGTCACCGGGACCGCGCGGAGAGATACGCAGTATTTT.

CDR3 coding DNA: TGTGCCAGCAGTTCATACCGTTGGGGGGTCACTGAAGCTTTCTTT. It yields the protein CASSSYRWGVTEAFF. The chain combines TRBV28 with TRBJ1-1; tentatively, D is TRBD1 (5 bases). The length of the CDR3 is 15 residues. Germline-derived CDR1 and CDR2 are MDHEN and SYDVKM. V was cut by 4 bases and J by 4 bases, with 16 bases left in between.

The chain is built from TRBV18 and TRBJ2-7; 11 nucleotides match TRBD2. The CDR3 is 19 residues long. Germline assignment: CDR1 KGHSH and CDR2 LQKENI. J gave up 2 bases and V 1 base, and 13 bases lay outside the gene matches. CDR3 coding DNA: TGTGCCAGCTCACCACTGCTTCCCGGGACTAGCGGATCAGCCTACGAGCAGTACTTC. This gives the protein CASSPLLPGTSGSAYEQYF.

The rearrangement joins TRBV28 to TRBJ1-1, with a weak D call TRBD1 (5 bases). The CDR3 is 14 residues long. The V gene lost 10 bases and the J gene lost 0 bases, with 15 bases spanning the gap. Looked up from germline, CDR1 is MDHEN and CDR2 is SYDVKM. CDR3 sequence: CAITRAGLNTEAFF. The CDR3 bases are TGTGCCATCACCAGAGCGGGACTGAACACTGAAGCTTTCTTT. Based on the CDR3 plus reference TRBV28 and TRBJ1-1, the full variable domain is DVKVTQSSRYLVKRTGEKVFLECVQDMDHENMFWYRQDPGLGLRLIYFSYDVKMKEKGDIPEGYSVSREKKERFSLILESASTNQTSMYLCAITRAGLNTEAFFGQGTRLTVV.

The chain recombines TRBV28 with TRBJ2-6; D not certain. CDR1 is MDHEN, CDR2 SYDVKM, per germline. Trimming pared 3 bases from V and 0 bases from J, leaving 3 bases between. The CDR3 extends over 14 amino acids. CDR3 residues: CASSFNSGANVLTF. As DNA, the CDR3 is TGTGCCAGCAGTTTTAACTCTGGGGCCAACGTCCTGACTTTC.

This clone has more than one count but fewer than ten. The rearrangement joins TRBV6-5 to TRBJ2-2; TRBD2 is a possible D gene (6 bases). The V gene lost 6 bases and the J gene lost 4 bases, with 15 bases spanning the gap. The CDR3 spans 15 residues. Germline V lookup: CDR1 MNHEY, CDR2 SVGAGI. This chain's CDR3 is CASREGSVVTGELFF. DNA for the CDR3: TGTGCCAGCAGGGAGGGGAGTGTGGTCACCGGGGAGCTGTTTTTT.

The CDR3 nucleotides read TGTGCCAGCAGCTCCCGTTGGGGGACCGATTCACCCCTCCACTTT. Translation gives CASSSRWGTDSPLHF. V gene TRBV7-9 combines with J gene TRBJ1-6; maybe TRBD1 (5 bases). This CDR3 comprises 15 residues. Germline values: CDR1 SEHNR, CDR2 FQNEAQ (reference sequence). The V gene lost 4 bases and the J gene lost 8 bases, with 15 bases spanning the gap.

The rearrangement joins TRBV7-2 to TRBJ1-5, with TRBD1 identical over 7 bases. This CDR3 contains 16 residues. The trim removed 5 bases at V and 9 bases at J, leaving 16 bases unmatched. CDR1 is SGHTA and CDR2 is FQGNSA in the germline V gene. The CDR3 DNA sequence: TGTGCCAGCAGCCCAGACTGGCAGGGGGGTTTACGGCCCCAGCATTTT. As protein: CASSPDWQGGLRPQHF.

Notes on this clone: Other DNA sequences within the sample encode an identical CDR3. CDR3 protein: CASSTGQGPYEQYF. The CDR3 DNA reads TGTGCCAGTAGTACTGGACAGGGACCCTACGAGCAGTACTTC. This rearrangement joins TRBV19 to TRBJ2-7, with 8 positions matching TRBD1. This CDR3 has 14 amino acids. Germline lookup yields CDR1 LNHDA and CDR2 SQIVND (reference sequence). Germline trimming cut 4 bases from V and 2 bases from J; bases unmatched to any gene: 4. The full variable domain, its missing parts supplied by reference TRBV19 and TRBJ2-7, is DGGITQSPKYLFRKEGQNVTLSCEQNLNHDAMYWYRQDPGQGLRLIYYSQIVNDFQKGDIAEGYSVSREKKESFPLTVTSAQKNPTAFYLCASSTGQGPYEQYFGPGTRLTVT.